This TCR beta chain was obtained from a study of T cells after yellow fever vaccination. Only a few counts were recorded for this clonotype. The antigen remains undetermined. CDR1 is SGHTA, CDR2 FQGNSA, per germline. The ends were cut back, 0 bases at V and 4 bases at J, with 18 bases in the middle. The length of the CDR3 is 17 residues. Study-wide results and limits: There was a possibility that FACS-sorted repertoires contained abundant clonotypes contaminating from the bulk population. It was a small share of clonotypes that appeared in both CD4 and CD8 compartments.

Conversion of TCR transcripts into cDNA relied on 5'RACE template switching, which added a universal primer site and UMIs. TCRdb independently ran MiXCR on the 5' RACE reads; one entry per CDR3 protein. The sample has some 320,000 distinct CDR3 sequences; about 11% are singletons. The origin of this receptor is a man younger than 35 who received the YFV17D yellow fever vaccine. The chain uses TRBV7-2 and TRBJ1-1; maybe TRBD1 (5 bases). The specimen was CD4+ T cells sorted from PBMCs, collected 45 days after the yellow fever booster vaccination. CDR3 bases: TGTGCCAGCAGCTTAGCGCATTCGGGGGGTCGGGCCACTGAAGCTTTCTTT. Its translation is CASSLAHSGGRATEAFF.